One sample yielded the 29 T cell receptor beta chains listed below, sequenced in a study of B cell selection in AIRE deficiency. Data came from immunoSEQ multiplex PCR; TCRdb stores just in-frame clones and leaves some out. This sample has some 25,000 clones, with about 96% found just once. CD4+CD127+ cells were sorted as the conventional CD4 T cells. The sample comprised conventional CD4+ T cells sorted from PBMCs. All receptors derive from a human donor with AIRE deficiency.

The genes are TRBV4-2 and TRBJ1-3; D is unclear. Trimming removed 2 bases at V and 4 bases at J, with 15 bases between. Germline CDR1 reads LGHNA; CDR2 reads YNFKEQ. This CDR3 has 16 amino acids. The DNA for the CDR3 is TGTGCCAGCAGCCAATACAGCGGGGTGGACGGAAACACCATATATTTT. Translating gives CASSQYSGVDGNTIYF.

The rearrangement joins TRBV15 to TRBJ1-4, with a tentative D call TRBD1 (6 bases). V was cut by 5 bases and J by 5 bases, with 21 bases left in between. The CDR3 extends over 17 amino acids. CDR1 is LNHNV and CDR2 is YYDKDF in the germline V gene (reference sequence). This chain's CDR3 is CATSGRKTGSINEKLFF. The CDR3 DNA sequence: TGTGCCACCAGCGGGCGAAAAACAGGGTCGATCAATGAAAAACTGTTTTTT.

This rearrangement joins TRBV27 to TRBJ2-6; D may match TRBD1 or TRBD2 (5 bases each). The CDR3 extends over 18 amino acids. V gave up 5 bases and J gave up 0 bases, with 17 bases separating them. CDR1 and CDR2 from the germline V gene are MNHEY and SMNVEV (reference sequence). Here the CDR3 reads CASSEGPNFSSGANVLTF. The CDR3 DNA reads TGTGCCAGCAGTGAGGGACCGAATTTTAGCTCTGGGGCCAACGTCCTGACTTTC. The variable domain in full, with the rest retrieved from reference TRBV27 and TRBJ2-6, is EAQVTQNPRYLITVTGKKLTVTCSQNMNHEYMSWYRQDPGLGLRQIYYSMNVEVTDKGDVPEGYKVSRKEKRNFPLILESPSPNQTSLYFCASSEGPNFSSGANVLTFGAGSRLTVL.

DNA of the CDR3: TGCAGCGTCGCAGGGGGAAAGAGCTCCTACGAGCAGTACTTC. This encodes CSVAGGKSSYEQYF. This chain joins TRBV29-1 and TRBJ2-7, with TRBD1 matching 7 bases. Trimming removed 6 bases from V and 0 bases from J; junction bases left unmatched: 8. CDR1 is SQVTM, CDR2 ANQGSEA, per germline. CDR3 length: 14 amino acids.

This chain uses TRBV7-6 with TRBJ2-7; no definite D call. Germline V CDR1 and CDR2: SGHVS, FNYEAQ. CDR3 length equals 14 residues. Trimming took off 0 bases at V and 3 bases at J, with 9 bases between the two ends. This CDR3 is CASSLALESYEQYF. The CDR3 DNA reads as TGTGCCAGCAGCTTAGCGCTGGAAAGCTACGAGCAGTACTTC.

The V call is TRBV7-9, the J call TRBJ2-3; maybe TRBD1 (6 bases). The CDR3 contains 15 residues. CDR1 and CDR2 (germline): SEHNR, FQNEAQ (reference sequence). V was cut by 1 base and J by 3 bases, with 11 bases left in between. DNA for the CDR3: TGTGCCAGCAGCTTAGAGGGGACAAGGACAGATACGCAGTATTTT. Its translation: CASSLEGTRTDTQYF.

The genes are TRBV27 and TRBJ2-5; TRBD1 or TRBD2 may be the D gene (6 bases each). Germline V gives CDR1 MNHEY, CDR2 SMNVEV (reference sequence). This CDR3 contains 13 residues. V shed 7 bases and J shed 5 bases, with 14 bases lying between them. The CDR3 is CASTPRGRETQYF. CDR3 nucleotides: TGTGCCAGCACTCCGAGGGGGAGGGAGACCCAGTACTTC.

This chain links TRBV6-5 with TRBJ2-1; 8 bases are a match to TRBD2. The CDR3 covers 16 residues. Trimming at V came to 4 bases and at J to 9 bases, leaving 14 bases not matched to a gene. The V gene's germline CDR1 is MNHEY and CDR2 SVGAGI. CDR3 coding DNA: TGTGCCAGCAGTTTCCTAGCGGGCGGGAGAGGAGGTGAGCAGTTCTTC. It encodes CASSFLAGGRGGEQFF.

CDR3 bases: TGTGCCAGCAGCTTAGGGGGACAGGGGAACACTGAAGCTTTCTTT. Protein: CASSLGGQGNTEAFF. This chain connects TRBV7-9 to TRBJ1-1; 9 bases align to TRBD1. Per germline, CDR1 SEHNR and CDR2 FQNEAQ (reference sequence). The trim removed 1 base at V and 1 base at J, leaving 1 base unmatched. The length of the CDR3 is 15 residues. Combining the CDR3 with reference TRBV7-9 and TRBJ1-1 gives the whole variable domain DTGVSQNPRHKITKRGQNVTFRCDPISEHNRLYWYRQTLGQGPEFLTYFQNEAQLEKSRLLSDRFSAERPKGSFSTLEIQRTEQGDSAMYLCASSLGGQGNTEAFFGQGTRLTVV.

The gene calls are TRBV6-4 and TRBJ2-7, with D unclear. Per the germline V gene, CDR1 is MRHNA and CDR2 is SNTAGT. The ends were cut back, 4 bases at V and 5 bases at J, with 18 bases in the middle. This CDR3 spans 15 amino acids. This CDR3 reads CASSVFPGGLDEQYF. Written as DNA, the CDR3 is TGTGCCAGCAGTGTTTTTCCTGGTGGGCTTGACGAGCAGTACTTC.

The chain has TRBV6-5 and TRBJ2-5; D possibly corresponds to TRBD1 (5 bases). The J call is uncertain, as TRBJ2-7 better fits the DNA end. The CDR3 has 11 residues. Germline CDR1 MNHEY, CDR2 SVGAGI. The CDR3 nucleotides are TGTGGCCTCGGACAACCCTACGAGCAGTACTTC. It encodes CGLGQPYEQYF.

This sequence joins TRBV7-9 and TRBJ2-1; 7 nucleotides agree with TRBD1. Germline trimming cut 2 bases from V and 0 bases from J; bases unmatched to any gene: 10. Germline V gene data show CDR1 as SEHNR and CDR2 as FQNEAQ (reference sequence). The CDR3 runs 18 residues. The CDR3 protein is CASSLKRLDRSSYNEQFF. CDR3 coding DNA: TGTGCCAGCAGCTTAAAACGTCTGGACAGGAGCTCCTACAATGAGCAGTTCTTC. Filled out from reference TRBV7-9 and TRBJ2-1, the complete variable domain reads DTGVSQNPRHKITKRGQNVTFRCDPISEHNRLYWYRQTLGQGPEFLTYFQNEAQLEKSRLLSDRFSAERPKGSFSTLEIQRTEQGDSAMYLCASSLKRLDRSSYNEQFFGPGTRLTVL.

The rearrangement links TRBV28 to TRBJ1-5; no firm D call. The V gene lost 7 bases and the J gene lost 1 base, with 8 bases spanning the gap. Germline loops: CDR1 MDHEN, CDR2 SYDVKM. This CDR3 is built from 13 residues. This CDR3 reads CASNAFSNQPQHF. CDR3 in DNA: TGTGCCAGCAACGCCTTCAGCAATCAGCCCCAGCATTTT.

The CDR3 DNA is TGTGCCAGCAGCACTCGGGGGCGGACCTCCTTTAACAATGAGCAGTTCTTC. Amino acids: CASSTRGRTSFNNEQFF. V is TRBV7-3 and J is TRBJ2-1, with D perhaps matching TRBD1 or TRBD2 (6 bases each). The CDR3 runs 17 residues. V was pared by 5 bases and J by 5 bases, with 22 bases between. Per the germline V gene, CDR1 is SGHTA and CDR2 is FQGTGA.

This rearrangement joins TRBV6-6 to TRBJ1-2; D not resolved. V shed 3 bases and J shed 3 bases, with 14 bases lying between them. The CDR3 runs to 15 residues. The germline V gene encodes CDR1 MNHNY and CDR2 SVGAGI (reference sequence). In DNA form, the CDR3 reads TGTGCCAGCAGTTATACCGCGGAGGGTGACTATGGCTACACCTTC. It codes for CASSYTAEGDYGYTF.

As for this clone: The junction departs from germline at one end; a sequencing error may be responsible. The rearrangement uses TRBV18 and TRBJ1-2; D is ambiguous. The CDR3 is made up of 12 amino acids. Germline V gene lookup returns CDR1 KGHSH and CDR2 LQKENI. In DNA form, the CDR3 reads TGTGCCAGCTCACCACCGGCAAATGGGTACACCTTC. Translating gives CASSPPANGYTF.

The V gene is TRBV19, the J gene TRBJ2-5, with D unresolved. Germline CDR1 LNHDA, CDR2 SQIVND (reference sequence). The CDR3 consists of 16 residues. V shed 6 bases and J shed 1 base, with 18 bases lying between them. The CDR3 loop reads CASSAGGRRVQETQYF. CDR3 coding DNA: TGTGCCAGTAGCGCTGGTGGGCGTCGCGTCCAAGAGACCCAGTACTTC.

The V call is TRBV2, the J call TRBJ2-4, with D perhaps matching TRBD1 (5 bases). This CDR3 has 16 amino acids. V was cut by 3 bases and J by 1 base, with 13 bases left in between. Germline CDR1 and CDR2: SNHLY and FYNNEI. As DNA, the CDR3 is TGTGCCAGCAGTGAGGGCCAGGGCTTCGCCAAAAACATTCAGTACTTC. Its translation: CASSEGQGFAKNIQYF.

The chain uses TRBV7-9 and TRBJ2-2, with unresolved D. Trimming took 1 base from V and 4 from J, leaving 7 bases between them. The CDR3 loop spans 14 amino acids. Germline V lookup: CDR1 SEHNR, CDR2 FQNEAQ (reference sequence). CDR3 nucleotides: TGTGCCAGCAGCTTAGTAAGTCCCACCGGGGAGCTGTTTTTT. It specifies CASSLVSPTGELFF.

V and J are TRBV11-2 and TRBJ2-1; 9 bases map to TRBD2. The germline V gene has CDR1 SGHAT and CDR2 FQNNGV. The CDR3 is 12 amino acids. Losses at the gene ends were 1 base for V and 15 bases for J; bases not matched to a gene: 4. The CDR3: CASSLGAGGRFF. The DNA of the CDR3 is TGTGCCAGCAGCTTAGGGGCGGGAGGGCGGTTCTTC.

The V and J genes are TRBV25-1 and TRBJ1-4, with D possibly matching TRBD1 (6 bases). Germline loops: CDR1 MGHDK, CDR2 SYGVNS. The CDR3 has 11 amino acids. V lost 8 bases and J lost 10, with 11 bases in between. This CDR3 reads CASAVDRKLFF. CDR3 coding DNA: TGTGCCAGCGCCGTGGACAGAAAACTGTTTTTT.

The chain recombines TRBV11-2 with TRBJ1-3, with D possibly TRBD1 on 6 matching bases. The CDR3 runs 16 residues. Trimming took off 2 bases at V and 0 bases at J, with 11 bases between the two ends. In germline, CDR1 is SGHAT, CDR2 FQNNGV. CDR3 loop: CASSLTTGLSGNTIYF. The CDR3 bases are TGTGCCAGCAGCTTAACGACAGGCCTCTCTGGAAACACCATATATTTT.

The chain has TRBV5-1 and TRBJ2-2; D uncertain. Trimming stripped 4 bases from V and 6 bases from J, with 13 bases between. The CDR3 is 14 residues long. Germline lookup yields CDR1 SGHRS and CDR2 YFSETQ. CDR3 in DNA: TGCGCCAGCAGCCCCTCAGAAGGTCCCGGGGAGCTGTTTTTT. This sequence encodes CASSPSEGPGELFF.

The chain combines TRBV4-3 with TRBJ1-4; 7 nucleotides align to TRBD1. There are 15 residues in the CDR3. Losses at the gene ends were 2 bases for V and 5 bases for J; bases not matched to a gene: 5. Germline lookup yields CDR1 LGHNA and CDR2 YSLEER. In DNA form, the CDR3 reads TGCGCCAGCAGCCAAACCGACAGGGACAATGAAAAACTGTTTTTT. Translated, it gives CASSQTDRDNEKLFF.

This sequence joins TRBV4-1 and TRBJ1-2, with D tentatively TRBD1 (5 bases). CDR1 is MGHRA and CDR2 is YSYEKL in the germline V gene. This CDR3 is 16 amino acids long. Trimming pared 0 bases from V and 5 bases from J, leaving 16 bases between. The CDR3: CASSQDGRDALYGYTF. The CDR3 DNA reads TGCGCCAGCAGCCAAGATGGGAGGGACGCTCTTTATGGCTACACCTTC.

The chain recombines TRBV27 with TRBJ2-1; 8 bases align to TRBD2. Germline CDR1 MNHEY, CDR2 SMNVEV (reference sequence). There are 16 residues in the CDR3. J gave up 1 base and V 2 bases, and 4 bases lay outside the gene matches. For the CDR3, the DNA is TGTGCCAGCAGTTTAAGGGGGACTAGTTCCTACAATGAGCAGTTCTTC. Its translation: CASSLRGTSSYNEQFF.

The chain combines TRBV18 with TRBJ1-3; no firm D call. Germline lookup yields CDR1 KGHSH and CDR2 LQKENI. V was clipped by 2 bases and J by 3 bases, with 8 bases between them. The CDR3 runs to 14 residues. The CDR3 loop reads CASSPITVGNTIYF. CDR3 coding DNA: TGTGCCAGCTCACCAATCACGGTTGGAAACACCATATATTTT.

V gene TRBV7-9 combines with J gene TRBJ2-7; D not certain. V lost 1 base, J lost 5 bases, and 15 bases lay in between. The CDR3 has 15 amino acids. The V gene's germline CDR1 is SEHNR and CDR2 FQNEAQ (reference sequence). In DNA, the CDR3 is TGTGCCAGCAGCTTAGGGAGAGCCGGATTCGACGAGCAGTACTTC. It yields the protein CASSLGRAGFDEQYF.

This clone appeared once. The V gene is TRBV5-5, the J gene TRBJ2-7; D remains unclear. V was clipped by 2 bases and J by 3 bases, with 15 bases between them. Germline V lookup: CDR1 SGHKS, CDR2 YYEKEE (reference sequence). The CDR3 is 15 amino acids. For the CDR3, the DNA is TGTGCCAGCAGCTTCGAGCAAACCCGAATCTACGAGCAGTACTTC. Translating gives CASSFEQTRIYEQYF.